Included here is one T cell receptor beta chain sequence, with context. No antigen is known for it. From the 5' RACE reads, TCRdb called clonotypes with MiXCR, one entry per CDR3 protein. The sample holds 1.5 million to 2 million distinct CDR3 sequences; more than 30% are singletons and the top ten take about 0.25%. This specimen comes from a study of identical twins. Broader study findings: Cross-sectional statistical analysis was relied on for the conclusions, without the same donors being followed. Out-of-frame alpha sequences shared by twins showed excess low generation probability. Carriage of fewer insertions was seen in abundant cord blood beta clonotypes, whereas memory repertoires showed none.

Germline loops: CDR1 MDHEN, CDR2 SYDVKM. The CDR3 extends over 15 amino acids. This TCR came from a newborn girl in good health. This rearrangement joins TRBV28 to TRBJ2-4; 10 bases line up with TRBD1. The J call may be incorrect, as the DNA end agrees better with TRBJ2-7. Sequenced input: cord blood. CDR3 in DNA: TGTGCCAGCAGTCTCCCCGGGACAGGGGTCCCCGAGCAGTACTTC. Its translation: CASSLPGTGVPEQYF.